The rows below give T cell receptor beta chains drawn from one sample of a study of blood T cells in healthy people across ages. One entry per CDR3 protein, called by TCRdb with MiXCR from the 5' RACE reads. The repertoire has approximately 600,000 distinct CDR3 sequences, roughly 58% of them found once; the top ten carry about two fifths. Input material: blood. These receptors came from a man between 60 and 70 years old in good health. CDR3s include the opening cysteine and the closing phenylalanine or tryptophan. The D gene is left open where the match is weak.

D gene	V gene	J gene	CDR3 protein
NA	TRBV28	TRBJ2-7	CVSTSSYEQYF
NA	TRBV20-1	TRBJ2-5	CSAQRNQETQYF
NA	TRBV12-3/TRBV12-4	TRBJ2-7	CASSGNTYEQYF
NA	TRBV29-1	TRBJ2-3	CSIRGRTLTDTQYF
TRBD2	TRBV29-1	TRBJ2-1	CSGRPSGKDEQFF
NA	TRBV10-2	TRBJ2-5	CASRDPSPETQYF
NA	TRBV20-1	TRBJ2-4	CSASKGSNQYF
TRBD2	TRBV6-5	NA	CASSSLAGGLETQYF
NA	TRBV4-1	TRBJ1-2	CASSQPLAGASSNYGYTF
NA	TRBV4-1	TRBJ2-1	CASSQDRLAHEQFF
NA	TRBV3-1	TRBJ2-6	CASSPPTSGGANVLTF
TRBD2	TRBV7-9	TRBJ2-5	CASSTGTSIETQYF
NA	TRBV7-9	TRBJ2-4	CASSPGTVGKNIQYF
NA	TRBV14	TRBJ2-4	CASSPTRQNIQYF
TRBD1	TRBV2	TRBJ2-1	CASSVESGTASYNEQFF
TRBD1	TRBV11-2	TRBJ1-5	CASSLVEGAGQPQHF
TRBD1	TRBV7-2	TRBJ2-7	CASSSSGTGFYEQYF
TRBD1	TRBV20-1	TRBJ1-2	CSARETGAYGYTF
TRBD1	TRBV5-8	TRBJ2-4	CASSYTSTGNIQYF
NA	TRBV10-3	TRBJ2-2	CAISEPGPGELFF
NA	TRBV28	TRBJ2-7	CASSSGTQYERYF
NA	TRBV29-1	TRBJ2-3	CSVFRAEDTQYF
NA	TRBV3-1	TRBJ2-6	CASSQDGGSGANVLTF
TRBD1	TRBV3-1	TRBJ2-7	CASSQGRTGTYEQYF
NA	TRBV6-5	TRBJ1-4	CASSNRAEEKLFF
TRBD1	TRBV20-1	TRBJ1-5	CSAITGTGGNQPQHF
NA	TRBV28	TRBJ1-4	CASTLGGATNEKLFF
NA	TRBV5-1	TRBJ2-7	CASSLDTGNYEQYF
NA	TRBV20-1	TRBJ1-2	CSALINYGYTF
NA	TRBV2	TRBJ2-7	CASSEGSRGTYEQYF
NA	TRBV12-3/TRBV12-4	TRBJ1-1	CASRDPGVGTEAFF
TRBD1	TRBV4-2	TRBJ2-7	CASSRGQGWDEQYF
NA	TRBV2	TRBJ1-1	CASSDLGYEALF
TRBD1	TRBV4-1	TRBJ1-5	CASSHWGQGENQPQHF
NA	TRBV11-2	TRBJ2-5	CASSRGAASGGEQYF
TRBD2	TRBV6-5	TRBJ2-5	CASSYRFSSGETQYF
TRBD2	TRBV20-1	TRBJ2-7	CSARDRLAGNEQYF
TRBD2	TRBV6-1	TRBJ2-2	CAIRTSGNTGELFF
NA	TRBV20-1	TRBJ1-1	CSALTTEPNEAFF
NA	TRBV5-1	TRBJ1-1	CASSPTAVGTEAFF
TRBD2	TRBV4-2	TRBJ2-1	CASSQDPNSGGLSDEQFF
TRBD1	TRBV7-2	TRBJ2-7	CASSIDREAIYEQYF
TRBD1	TRBV14	TRBJ2-4	CASSLPTWDRDFRGPKNIQYF
NA	TRBV20-1	TRBJ2-5	CSARDEGSKETQYF
TRBD2	TRBV4-2	TRBJ2-1	CASSQDPSGGEQFF
NA	TRBV5-1	TRBJ2-1	CASSAGVAYNEQFF
NA	TRBV6-1	TRBJ2-4	CASIESGNIQYF
TRBD2	TRBV20-1	TRBJ2-4	CSASQAGGPLAKNIQYF
NA	TRBV7-6	TRBJ2-1	CASSLVGGGNNEQFF
TRBD1	TRBV20-1	TRBJ1-5	CSARGGQAANQPQHF
TRBD2	TRBV5-6	TRBJ2-5	CASSPLGLAGGQETQYF